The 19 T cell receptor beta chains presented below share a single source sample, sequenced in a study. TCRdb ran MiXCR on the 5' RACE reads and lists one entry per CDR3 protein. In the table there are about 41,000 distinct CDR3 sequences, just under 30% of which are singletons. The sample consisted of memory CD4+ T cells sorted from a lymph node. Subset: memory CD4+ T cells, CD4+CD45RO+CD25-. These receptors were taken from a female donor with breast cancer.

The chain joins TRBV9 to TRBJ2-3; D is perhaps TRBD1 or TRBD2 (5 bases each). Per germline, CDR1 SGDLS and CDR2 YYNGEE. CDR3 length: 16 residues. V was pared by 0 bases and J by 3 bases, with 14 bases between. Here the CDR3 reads CASSVDSPWGTDTQYF. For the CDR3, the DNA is TGTGCCAGCAGCGTAGACAGCCCGTGGGGGACAGATACGCAGTATTTT.

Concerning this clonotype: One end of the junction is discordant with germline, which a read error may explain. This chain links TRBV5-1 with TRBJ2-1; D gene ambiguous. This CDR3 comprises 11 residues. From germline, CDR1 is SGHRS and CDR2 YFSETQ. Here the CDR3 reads CASELQDEQFF. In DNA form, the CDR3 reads TGTGCCAGCGAGCTTCAGGATGAGCAGTTCTTC.

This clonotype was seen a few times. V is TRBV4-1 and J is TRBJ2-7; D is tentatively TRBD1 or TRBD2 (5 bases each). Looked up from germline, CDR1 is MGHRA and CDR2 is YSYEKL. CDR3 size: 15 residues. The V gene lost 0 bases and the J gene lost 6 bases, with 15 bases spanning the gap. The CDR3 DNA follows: TGCGCCAGCAGCCAAGATTCTCAGGGAGCCATCGAGCAGTACTTC. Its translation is CASSQDSQGAIEQYF.

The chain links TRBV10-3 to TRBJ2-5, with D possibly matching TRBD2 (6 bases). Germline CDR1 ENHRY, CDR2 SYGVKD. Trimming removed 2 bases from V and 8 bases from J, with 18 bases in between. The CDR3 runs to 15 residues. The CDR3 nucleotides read TGTGCCATCAGTGAGCCGGGGACTGACCGCGAAACCCAGTACTTC. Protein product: CAISEPGTDRETQYF.

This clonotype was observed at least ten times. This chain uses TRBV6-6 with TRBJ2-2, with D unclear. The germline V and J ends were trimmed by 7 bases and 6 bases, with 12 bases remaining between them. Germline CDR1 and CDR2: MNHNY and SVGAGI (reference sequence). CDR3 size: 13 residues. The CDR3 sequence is CASTPGGPGELFF. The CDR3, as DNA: TGTGCCAGCACCCCCGGTGGTCCCGGGGAGCTGTTTTTT.

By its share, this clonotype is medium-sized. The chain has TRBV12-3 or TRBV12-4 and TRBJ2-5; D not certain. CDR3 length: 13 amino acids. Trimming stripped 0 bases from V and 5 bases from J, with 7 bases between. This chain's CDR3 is CASSLAVWETQYF. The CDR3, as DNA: TGTGCCAGCAGTTTAGCCGTCTGGGAGACCCAGTACTTC.

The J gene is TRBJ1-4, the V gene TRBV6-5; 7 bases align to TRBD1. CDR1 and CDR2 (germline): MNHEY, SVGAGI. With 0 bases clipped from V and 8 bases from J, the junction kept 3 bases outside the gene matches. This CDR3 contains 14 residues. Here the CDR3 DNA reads TGTGCCAGCAGTTACTCTCGGACAGGCGAAAAACTGTTTTTT. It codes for CASSYSRTGEKLFF.

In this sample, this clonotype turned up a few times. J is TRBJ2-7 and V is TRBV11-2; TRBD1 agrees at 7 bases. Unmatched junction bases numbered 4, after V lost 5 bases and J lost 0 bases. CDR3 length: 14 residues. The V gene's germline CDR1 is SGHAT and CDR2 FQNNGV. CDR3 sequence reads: CASSQTGASYEQYF. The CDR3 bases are TGTGCCAGCAGCCAAACAGGGGCCTCCTACGAGCAGTACTTC.

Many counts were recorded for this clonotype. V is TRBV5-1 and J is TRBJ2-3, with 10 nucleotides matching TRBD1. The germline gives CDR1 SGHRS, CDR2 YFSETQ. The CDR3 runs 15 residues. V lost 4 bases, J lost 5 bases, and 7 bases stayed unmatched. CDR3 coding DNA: TGCGCCAGCAGCACGGGACAGGGGCCGGGAGATACGCAGTATTTT. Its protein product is CASSTGQGPGDTQYF.

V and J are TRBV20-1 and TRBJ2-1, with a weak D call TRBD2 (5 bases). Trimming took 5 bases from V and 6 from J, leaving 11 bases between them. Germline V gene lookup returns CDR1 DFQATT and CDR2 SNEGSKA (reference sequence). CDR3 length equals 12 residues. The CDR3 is CSARGEVNEQFF. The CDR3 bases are TGCAGTGCTCGGGGTGAGGTCAATGAGCAGTTCTTC.

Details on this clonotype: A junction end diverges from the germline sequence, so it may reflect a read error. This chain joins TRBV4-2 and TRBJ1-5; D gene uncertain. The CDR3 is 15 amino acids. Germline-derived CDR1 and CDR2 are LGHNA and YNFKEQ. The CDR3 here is CTSSQEPQSNQPQHF. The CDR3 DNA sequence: TGTACCAGCAGCCAAGAACCACAGAGCAATCAGCCCCAGCATTTT.

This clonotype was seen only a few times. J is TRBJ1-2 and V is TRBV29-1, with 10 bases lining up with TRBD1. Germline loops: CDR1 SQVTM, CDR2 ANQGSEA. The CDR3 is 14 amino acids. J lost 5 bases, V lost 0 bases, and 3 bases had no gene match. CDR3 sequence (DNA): TGCAGCGTTGAAGAGGACAGGGGGTCGTATGGCTACACCTTC. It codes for CSVEEDRGSYGYTF.

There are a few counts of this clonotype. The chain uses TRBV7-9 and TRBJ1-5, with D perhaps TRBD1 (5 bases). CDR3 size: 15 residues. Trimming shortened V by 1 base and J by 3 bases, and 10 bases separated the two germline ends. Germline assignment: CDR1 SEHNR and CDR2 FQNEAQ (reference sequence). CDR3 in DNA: TGTGCCAGCAGCTTAGGTCAGGGTGTCAATCAGCCCCAGCATTTT. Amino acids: CASSLGQGVNQPQHF.

The CDR3 loop is CASSGLAGSGELFF. CDR3 coding DNA: TGTGCCAGCAGCGGACTAGCGGGGTCCGGGGAGCTGTTTTTT. V gene TRBV3-1 combines with J gene TRBJ2-2, with 12 bases that match TRBD2. The CDR3 loop spans 14 amino acids. V shed 5 bases and J 6 bases; nucleotides not matched to a gene: 1. Germline CDR1 reads LGHDT; CDR2 reads YNNKEL (reference sequence).

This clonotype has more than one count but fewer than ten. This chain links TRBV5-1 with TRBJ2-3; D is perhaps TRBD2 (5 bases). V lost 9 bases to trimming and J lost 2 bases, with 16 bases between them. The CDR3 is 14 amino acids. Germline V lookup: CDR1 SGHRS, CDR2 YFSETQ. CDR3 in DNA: TGCGCCACCGGGAAAGGGAGCTACACAGATACGCAGTATTTT. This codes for CATGKGSYTDTQYF.

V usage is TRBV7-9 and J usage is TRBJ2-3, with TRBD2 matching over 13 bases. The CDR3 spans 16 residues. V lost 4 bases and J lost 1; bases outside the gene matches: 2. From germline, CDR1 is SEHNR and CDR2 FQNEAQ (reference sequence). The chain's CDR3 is CASSSGLAGGTDTQYF. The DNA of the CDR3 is TGTGCCAGCAGCTCAGGACTAGCGGGAGGCACAGATACGCAGTATTTT.

Here the CDR3 DNA reads TGTGCCAGCACCCGACAGGGGGTTCGAGGCTACACCTTC. It codes for CASTRQGVRGYTF. The chain combines TRBV6-1 with TRBJ1-2; 9 nucleotides line up with TRBD1. Per germline, CDR1 MNHNS and CDR2 SASEGT. This CDR3 is 13 amino acids long. Trimming removed 7 bases from V and 8 bases from J; junction bases left unmatched: 8.

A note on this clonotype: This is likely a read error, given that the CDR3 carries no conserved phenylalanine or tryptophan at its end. For the CDR3, the DNA is TGCAGTGCTAGGGAGCGGCGAACCTACGAGCAGTACCTC. It encodes CSARERRTYEQYL. The genes are TRBV20-1 and TRBJ2-7; weak D call: TRBD2 (5 bases). With 3 bases removed from V and 2 bases from J, the gap between germline ends came to 11 bases. This CDR3 is built from 13 residues. The germline V gene has CDR1 DFQATT and CDR2 SNEGSKA (reference sequence).

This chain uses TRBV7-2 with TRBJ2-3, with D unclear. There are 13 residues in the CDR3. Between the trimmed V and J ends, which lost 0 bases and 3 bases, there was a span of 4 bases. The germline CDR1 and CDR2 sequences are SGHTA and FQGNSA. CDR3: CASSLAFTDTQYF. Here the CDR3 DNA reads TGTGCCAGCAGCTTAGCTTTTACAGATACGCAGTATTTT.